This T cell receptor beta chain derives from a study of blood T cell repertoires in COVID-19. Study at large: COVID-19 samples collected from the United States, Italy and Spain covered acute and convalescent phases. Nucleic acid was either cDNA or gDNA, and it came from T cells, B-cell-depleted T cells, or PBMCs.

In the source study's methods: Amplification from reference gene primers served as the basis for estimated nucleated cell counts. Sequencing was performed with immunoSEQ multiplex PCR; in TCRdb, only in-frame clones are kept and a portion is missing. V, J and clone size are those of that table, while D and trimming were read from the DNA. The sample lists tens of thousands of clones; more than 65% were seen once. The length of the CDR3 is 14 residues. Germline CDR1 and CDR2: SEHNR and FQNEAQ (reference sequence). V shed 2 bases and J shed 2 bases, with 10 bases lying between them. This clonotype was obtained from a man aged 55 to 70 with acute or convalescent COVID-19. This chain connects TRBV7-9 to TRBJ2-7; tentatively, D is TRBD1 (7 bases). Source material: peripheral blood. CDR3 residues: CASSLQGGTYEQYF. CDR3 nucleotides: TGTGCCAGCAGCTTACAGGGGGGTACCTACGAGCAGTACTTC.